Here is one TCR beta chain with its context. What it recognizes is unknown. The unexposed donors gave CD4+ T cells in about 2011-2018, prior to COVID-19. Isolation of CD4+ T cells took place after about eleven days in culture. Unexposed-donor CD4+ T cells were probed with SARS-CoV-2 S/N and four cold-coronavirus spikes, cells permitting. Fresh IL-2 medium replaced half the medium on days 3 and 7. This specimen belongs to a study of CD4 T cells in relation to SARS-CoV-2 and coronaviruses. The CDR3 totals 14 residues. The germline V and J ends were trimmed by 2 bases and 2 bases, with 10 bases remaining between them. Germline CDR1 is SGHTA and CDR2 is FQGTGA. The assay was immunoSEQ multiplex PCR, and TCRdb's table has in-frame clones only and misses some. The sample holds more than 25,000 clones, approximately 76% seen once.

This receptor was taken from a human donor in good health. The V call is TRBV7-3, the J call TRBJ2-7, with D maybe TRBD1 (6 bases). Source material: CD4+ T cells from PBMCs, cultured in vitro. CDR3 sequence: CASSLGQPPYEQYF. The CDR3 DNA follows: TGTGCCAGCAGCTTAGGACAGCCCCCCTACGAGCAGTACTTC.